Below, 8 T cell receptor beta chains from the same sample are listed, as sequenced in a study of blood T cell repertoires in COVID-19. The table came from immunoSEQ multiplex PCR; TCRdb's copy has only in-frame clones and leaves some out. The sample holds some 150,000 clones; 84% are singletons and the top ten take roughly 5.7%. The sample consisted of PBMCs or T cells enriched from blood (not recorded which). The receptors originated from a woman in her 50s who had been exposed to COVID-19.

This chain connects TRBV19 to TRBJ1-5; D is ambiguous. CDR1 and CDR2 (germline): LNHDA, SQIVND (reference sequence). Deletions cut 7 bases from V and 4 bases from J, with 11 bases between. The CDR3 covers 13 residues. CDR3 DNA sequence: TGTGCCAGTAATCCAGGAGGAAATCAGCCCCAGCATTTT. Translating it yields CASNPGGNQPQHF.

The V gene is TRBV14, the J gene TRBJ2-1; a weak D match, TRBD1 (6 bases). V lost 4 bases and J lost 9, with 25 bases in between. Germline V gene sequence: CDR1 SGHDN, CDR2 FVKESK. The CDR3 contains 17 residues. The chain's CDR3 is CASSRDLPGTRTGEQFF. The CDR3 DNA follows: TGTGCCAGCAGCCGCGATTTACCCGGGACAAGGACGGGTGAGCAGTTCTTC.

The chain has TRBV15 and TRBJ1-3, with 7 bases aligning to TRBD1. The germline V gene encodes CDR1 LNHNV and CDR2 YYDKDF (reference sequence). V dropped 0 bases and J dropped 4; count of bases not matched to a gene: 3. The CDR3 has 15 amino acids. CDR3 in amino acids: CATSRDKGAGNTIYF. The CDR3, as DNA: TGTGCCACCAGCAGAGATAAGGGGGCGGGAAACACCATATATTTT.

The genes are TRBV10-3 and TRBJ2-5; a possible D gene is TRBD2 (5 bases). CDR1 is ENHRY, CDR2 SYGVKD, per germline. V was pared by 5 bases and J by 5 bases, with 9 bases between. This CDR3 is 12 amino acids long. The CDR3 DNA is TGTGCCATCAGTACTAGAGGGGAGACCCAGTACTTC. Protein sequence: CAISTRGETQYF.

The chain is built from TRBV7-8 and TRBJ2-7, with D possibly being TRBD2 (5 bases). The CDR3 runs to 13 residues. Trimming cost V 5 bases and J 4 bases, with 12 bases left between them. CDR1 is SGHVS and CDR2 is FQNEAQ in the germline V gene. The CDR3 DNA sequence: TGTGCCAGCAGCCCTGGGTCGGGGTACGAGCAGTACTTC. Translation: CASSPGSGYEQYF.

This chain links TRBV19 with TRBJ2-7; TRBD2 matches at 8 bases. The V segment lost 10 bases and the J segment 0 bases; nucleotides outside the gene matches: 11. The CDR3 is made up of 15 amino acids. Germline values: CDR1 LNHDA, CDR2 SQIVND (reference sequence). CDR3 in amino acids: CATKMLAGDSYEQYF. For the CDR3, the DNA is TGTGCCACCAAAATGCTAGCGGGTGACTCCTACGAGCAGTACTTC.

This clone has just one count. The chain is built from TRBV6-2 or TRBV6-3 and TRBJ2-1; 10 bases map to TRBD2. This CDR3 region has 15 residues. CDR1 is MNHEY, CDR2 SVGEGT, per germline. The J segment lost 4 bases and the V segment lost 2 bases, leaving 2 bases of the junction unmatched. The DNA of the CDR3 is TGTGCCAGCAGTTACCCACTAGCGGGGTACAATGAGCAGTTCTTC. Protein product: CASSYPLAGYNEQFF.

This chain connects TRBV6-1 to TRBJ1-5; no reliable D call. Trimming stripped 4 bases from V and 3 bases from J, with 19 bases between. CDR3 length: 17 residues. CDR1 and CDR2 from the germline V gene are MNHNS and SASEGT. The CDR3 DNA reads TGTGCCAGCAGTGGGGCCCCGTGGCAGACCTTCAATCAGCCCCAGCATTTT. Amino acids: CASSGAPWQTFNQPQHF.